Listed below are T cell receptor beta chains from one sample, sequenced in a study of blood T cell repertoires in COVID-19. This table comes from immunoSEQ multiplex PCR, and its TCRdb copy is limited to in-frame clones, with some not included. Of about 90,000 clones listed, more than 70% are singletons. The sample consisted of peripheral blood. These receptors originate from a man in his forties or fifties with COVID-19, enrolled during active disease. CDR3s leave out the opening cysteine and the closing phenylalanine or tryptophan. Some rows have no size entry. The others give once, few or many, or a class for an expanded clone.

>TRBV7-9|few|TRBJ2-7
ASSPQYEQY
>TRBV7-6|.|TRBJ2-2
ASSPVGGANTGELF
>TRBV5-1|.|TRBJ2-3
ASSSLGTGLTDTQY
>TRBV5-1|.|TRBJ1-5
ASSLGPGQGGQPQH
>TRBV2|.|TRBJ1-1
ASFVATEAF
>TRBV4-3|few|TRBJ2-7
ASSQVAASSYEQY
>TRBV28|.|TRBJ1-4
ASSNRDRVEGLF
>TRBV3-1/TRBV3-2|.|TRBJ2-1
ASSQDPGGDYNEQF
>TRBV19|.|TRBJ1-5
ASSMSSQPQH
>TRBV3-1/TRBV3-2|once|TRBJ1-1
ASSLGGFAEAF
>TRBV4-1|.|TRBJ2-7
ASSPRTGGIYEQY
>TRBV6-6|once|TRBJ2-1
ASTIGQGADEQF
>TRBV7-9|.|TRBJ2-7
ASSPGVEGATYEQY
>TRBV14|.|TRBJ1-1
ASSRNRVVAF
>TRBV19|.|TRBJ1-2
ASTRTGRFDGYT
>TRBV18|.|TRBJ1-2
ASSPTGVSANYGYT
>TRBV19|.|TRBJ2-7
ASSEGDEQY
>TRBV2|.|TRBJ2-7
ASSPQGIPYEQY
>TRBV28|.|TRBJ2-1
ASSLSGGYIYNEQF
>TRBV28|.|TRBJ2-7
ATGNPPGEQY
>TRBV5-4|.|TRBJ1-6
ASSKSSSYNSPLH
>TRBV19|once|TRBJ1-5
ASSIRQAFNQPQH
>TRBV10-3|.|TRBJ1-5
ASNGGGSPTQPQH
>TRBV7-2|.|TRBJ2-1
ASQLFMSTYNEQF
>TRBV18|.|TRBJ1-6
ASSPMDRGINSPLH
>TRBV28|.|TRBJ2-5
ASRLHMTGTTEETQY
>TRBV28|once|TRBJ2-1
ASRGGGASYNEQF
>TRBV19|few|TRBJ1-5
ASREGGGGNQPQH
>TRBV12-3/TRBV12-4|.|TRBJ1-1
ASSLAENTEAF
>TRBV28|.|TRBJ2-5
ASTSGAGGQETQY
>TRBV27|.|TRBJ1-2
ASKAPGQGSGYT
>TRBV5-1|.|TRBJ2-7
ASSEDRDEQY
>TRBV6-4|few|TRBJ2-7
AIQPQGARYEQY
>TRBV19|.|TRBJ1-2
ASTRANRGYGYT
>TRBV7-3|.|TRBJ1-1
ASSFSGQGNTEAF
>TRBV6-2/TRBV6-3|once|TRBJ2-5
ASSYVLVETQY
>TRBV30|.|TRBJ1-6
AWRNLQYNSPLH
>TRBV5-1|.|TRBJ2-7
ASSIAGGREQY
>TRBV7-9|.|TRBJ2-1
ASSLAGGPNEQF
>TRBV5-1|.|TRBJ1-1
ASNPTGRNTEAF
>TRBV6-2/TRBV6-3|.|TRBJ1-1
ASIPGGLNTEAF
>TRBV6-5|few|TRBJ2-7
ASSYSFTTGDEQY
>TRBV4-1|.|TRBJ1-2
ASSPDRSTNYGYT
>TRBV4-1|.|TRBJ1-4
ASSLAQGFNEKLF
>TRBV2|.|TRBJ2-1
ASTPTGVSYNEQF
>TRBV5-1|.|TRBJ2-3
ASSSLAASTDTQY
>TRBV7-2|.|TRBJ2-7
ASSTRQGANEQY
>TRBV14|.|TRBJ2-7
ASSQDHLLSQQY
>TRBV24-1|.|TRBJ2-1
ATSDFGARSYNEQF
>TRBV9|.|TRBJ2-2
ASRAGAGNTGELF